A single sample is the source of the 9 T cell receptor beta chains below, sequenced in a study of T cells in Graves' hyperthyroidism and ophthalmopathy. RNA transcripts yielded amplified TCR beta CDR3 regions. First-round RT-PCR with HTBI primers amplified the TCR CDR3 region. MiXCR was run by TCRdb on the multiplex PCR reads, yielding one entry per CDR3 protein. The table lists over 300,000 distinct CDR3 sequences, 14% of them singletons. Sequencing used blood. These receptors originate from a woman between 55 and 75 years old with Graves' hyperthyroidism.

This clonotype has at least ten counts. The genes are TRBV28 and TRBJ1-5, with 12 bases aligning to TRBD1. Germline loops: CDR1 MDHEN, CDR2 SYDVKM. V shed 3 bases, J shed 1 base, and the junction held 1 base outside the gene matches. The CDR3 sequence is 16 residues long. The CDR3 sequence is CASSLGQGASNQPQHF. For the CDR3, the DNA is TGTGCCAGCAGTTTGGGACAGGGGGCGAGCAATCAGCCCCAGCATTTT.

This clonotype was seen at least ten times. The chain has TRBV20-1 and TRBJ2-7; 9 positions match TRBD2. Germline-derived CDR1 and CDR2 are DFQATT and SNEGSKA (reference sequence). The CDR3 is made up of 16 amino acids. CDR3 residues: CSARRAGGSISYEQYF. CDR3 nucleotide sequence: TGCAGCGCCAGGAGGGCGGGAGGGAGTATCTCCTACGAGCAGTACTTC.

This clonotype was counted a few times. The chain employs TRBV5-1 and TRBJ2-5, with 8 bases aligning to TRBD1. With V trimmed by 0 bases and J by 1 base, 5 bases remained unmatched. The CDR3 covers 16 residues. CDR1 and CDR2 (germline): SGHRS, YFSETQ. The CDR3 DNA follows: TGCGCCAGCAGCTTGGGGTCAGGGGGCGGCCAAGAGACCCAGTACTTC. Its protein is CASSLGSGGGQETQYF.

This clonotype was counted many times. The chain employs TRBV18 and TRBJ2-5; D might be TRBD1 (6 bases). CDR1 KGHSH and CDR2 LQKENI come from the germline V gene. Trimming removed 0 bases at V and 5 bases at J, with 10 bases between. The CDR3 covers 14 residues. CDR3 amino acids: CASSPPTGLETQYF. The CDR3 DNA reads TGTGCCAGCTCACCACCAACAGGGTTGGAGACCCAGTACTTC. Looking up the rest from reference TRBV18 and TRBJ2-5 gives the full variable domain: NAGVMQNPRHLVRRRGQEARLRCSPMKGHSHVYWYRQLPEEGLKFMVYLQKENIIDESGMPKERFSAEFPKEGPSILRIQQVVRGDSAAYFCASSPPTGLETQYFGPGTRLLVL.

There are many counts of this clonotype. V is TRBV20-1 and J is TRBJ2-1, with TRBD2 matching over 7 bases. V was clipped by 4 bases and J by 4 bases; unmatched bases: 10. The CDR3 is 15 amino acids. The germline V gene has CDR1 DFQATT and CDR2 SNEGSKA (reference sequence). CDR3 nucleotides: TGCAGTGCTATTTCCGCCCTAGCGGAGTACAATGAGCAGTTCTTC. Its translation: CSAISALAEYNEQFF.

This clonotype was recorded at least ten times. The genes are TRBV5-1 and TRBJ1-1; the D is unclear. The CDR3 covers 13 residues. The germline V gene encodes CDR1 SGHRS and CDR2 YFSETQ. The V and J ends lost 2 bases and 1 base respectively, with 6 bases between them. As DNA, the CDR3 is TGCGCCAGCAGCTTTACAAAGAACACTGAAGCTTTCTTT. The encoded protein is CASSFTKNTEAFF.

This clonotype appeared a few times. The chain has TRBV5-1 and TRBJ2-7; TRBD1 matches at 7 bases. The length of the CDR3 is 15 residues. The V gene's germline CDR1 is SGHRS and CDR2 YFSETQ. Trimming took 1 base from V and 1 from J; bases not matched to a gene: 5. For the CDR3, the DNA is TGCGCCAGCAGCTTGTTTCCGGGACAGTCCTACGAGCAGTACTTC. This gives the protein CASSLFPGQSYEQYF.

This clonotype was counted a few times. The junction departs from the called germline gene at one end, perhaps through a read error. The chain combines TRBV11-3 with TRBJ2-2; D perhaps matches TRBD2 (5 bases). Germline values: CDR1 SGHNT, CDR2 YENEEA. This CDR3 is 16 amino acids long. CDR3 in amino acids: CASLDGRFANTGELVF. The CDR3 DNA reads as TGTGCCAGCCTCGACGGGCGGTTCGCGAACACCGGGGAGCTGGTTTTT.

This clonotype was seen many times. V gene TRBV28 combines with J gene TRBJ1-1; 12 bases map to TRBD1. The CDR3 sequence is 17 residues long. After removal of 4 bases from V and 5 bases from J, the junction contained 11 bases not matched to a gene. Germline V lookup: CDR1 MDHEN, CDR2 SYDVKM. Here the CDR3 reads CASSSGQGARRGTEAFF. The CDR3 DNA reads TGTGCCAGCAGTTCGGGACAGGGGGCCAGAAGGGGAACTGAAGCTTTCTTT.